The subject of this entry is one T cell receptor (beta chain). Antigen specificity is unknown. This entry belongs to a study of blood T cells in healthy people across ages. Next came a second PCR, run for about 7 to 12 cycles, which used a sample-barcoded 5' primer along with a J-beta primer mix. One entry per CDR3 protein, called by TCRdb with MiXCR from the 5' RACE reads. The table includes some 790,000 distinct CDR3 sequences, roughly 26% detected once. Whole-study results and caveats: Percentage of naive T cells showed a strong correlation with TCR beta diversity.

Total RNA was extracted at no less than 6 micrograms per sample. Sequencing input: blood. The sequence was obtained from a woman at least 80 years old in good health.

In DNA form, the CDR3 reads TGCAGTGCTTACGGGACAGGGAGCACCGGGGAGCTGTTTTTT. It encodes CSAYGTGSTGELFF. The chain recombines TRBV20-1 with TRBJ2-2, with TRBD1 identical over 9 bases. CDR1 and CDR2 (germline): DFQATT, SNEGSKA (reference sequence). This CDR3 comprises 14 residues. Trimming at V came to 5 bases and at J to 4 bases, leaving 5 bases not matched to a gene.